This TCR beta chain was profiled in a study of early T cells in non-severe SARS-CoV-2 infection. Background on the study: The input, bulk RNA from unsorted whole blood, was sequenced, and chains were unpaired.

V dropped 7 bases and J dropped 5; count of bases not matched to a gene: 8. This CDR3 spans 14 amino acids. Individual cDNA molecules carried attached unique molecular identifiers. TCRdb re-analysed the 5' RACE reads in MiXCR, keeping a single row per CDR3 protein. The data show 85,000 to 95,000 distinct CDR3 sequences, 16% seen once. The rearrangement joins TRBV12-3 or TRBV12-4 to TRBJ1-1; 9 nucleotides line up with TRBD1. The material was whole blood, obtained at baseline. The TCR originated in an adult who was a healthcare worker with PCR-confirmed SARS-CoV-2 infection or an uninfected control (not recorded which). CDR3 in DNA: TGTGCCAGCAATCCGGGACAGGGTGGAACTGAAGCTTTCTTT. Its translation is CASNPGQGGTEAFF.